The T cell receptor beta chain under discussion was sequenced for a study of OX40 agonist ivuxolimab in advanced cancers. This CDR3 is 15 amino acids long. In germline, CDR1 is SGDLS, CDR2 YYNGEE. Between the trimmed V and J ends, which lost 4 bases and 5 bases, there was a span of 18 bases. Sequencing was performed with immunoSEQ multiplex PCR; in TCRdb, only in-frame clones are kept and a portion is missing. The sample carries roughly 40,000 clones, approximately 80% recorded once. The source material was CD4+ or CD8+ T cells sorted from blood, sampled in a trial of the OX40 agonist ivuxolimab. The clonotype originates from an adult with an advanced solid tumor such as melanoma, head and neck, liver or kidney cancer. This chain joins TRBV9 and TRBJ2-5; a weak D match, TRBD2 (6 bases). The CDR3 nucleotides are TGTGCCAGCAGCACCGGAGGGACCACCTTTGAGACCCAGTACTTC. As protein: CASSTGGTTFETQYF.